This T cell receptor (beta chain) came from a study of T cell responses to AZD1222 COVID-19 vaccine. As for the study in general: Combined were second doses at about 4 or about 12 weeks. General study findings and limits: Females outnumbered males among donors, who were mostly white British; clonal diversity was possibly underestimated. Close to half of spike-specific TCRs reportedly recognize unmutated variant regions. Spike-specific TCRs gained breadth and depth after people received two AZD1222 doses.

CDR1 SGHTA and CDR2 FQGNSA come from the germline V gene. V was shortened by 5 bases and J by 1 base, with 11 bases between the two germline ends. This CDR3 has 14 residues. For this clone: What it binds is not known.

The data were produced by immunoSEQ multiplex PCR, yet TCRdb's version contains in-frame clones alone and is incomplete. The table includes roughly 160,000 clones, about 89% detected once. This receptor was obtained from an adult in good health. The chain has TRBV7-2 and TRBJ1-2; maybe TRBD1 (5 bases). The source material was peripheral blood, sampled on day 0 of AZD1222 vaccination. The CDR3 is CASSPGGGNYGYTF. The CDR3 nucleotides are TGTGCCAGCAGCCCGGGGGGGGGTAACTATGGCTACACCTTC.